This T cell receptor (beta chain) was identified during a study of memory CD4+ T cells and cytomegalovirus serostatus. Single viable CD3+CD4+CD8-CD45RO+ cells were sorted as the memory CD4+ T cells. The repertoire was sequenced with immunoSEQ multiplex PCR; TCRdb's copy has only in-frame clones and lacks some. The sample gives some 54,000 clones, around 83% of which show up once; roughly 2% is in the top ten. This CDR3 is built from 17 residues. V was pared by 5 bases and J by 4 bases, with 15 bases of the junction left unmatched. Germline CDR1 SGHNT, CDR2 YENEEA. The TCR sequence derives from an adult in good health and CMV-seropositive. Input material: memory CD4+ T cells from blood. The chain carries TRBV11-3 and TRBJ2-3; TRBD2 aligns across 7 bases. DNA for the CDR3: TGTGCCAGCAGCGTAGTGGGGGACTATCGTCGGCCAGATACGCAGTATTTT. This sequence encodes CASSVVGDYRRPDTQYF.